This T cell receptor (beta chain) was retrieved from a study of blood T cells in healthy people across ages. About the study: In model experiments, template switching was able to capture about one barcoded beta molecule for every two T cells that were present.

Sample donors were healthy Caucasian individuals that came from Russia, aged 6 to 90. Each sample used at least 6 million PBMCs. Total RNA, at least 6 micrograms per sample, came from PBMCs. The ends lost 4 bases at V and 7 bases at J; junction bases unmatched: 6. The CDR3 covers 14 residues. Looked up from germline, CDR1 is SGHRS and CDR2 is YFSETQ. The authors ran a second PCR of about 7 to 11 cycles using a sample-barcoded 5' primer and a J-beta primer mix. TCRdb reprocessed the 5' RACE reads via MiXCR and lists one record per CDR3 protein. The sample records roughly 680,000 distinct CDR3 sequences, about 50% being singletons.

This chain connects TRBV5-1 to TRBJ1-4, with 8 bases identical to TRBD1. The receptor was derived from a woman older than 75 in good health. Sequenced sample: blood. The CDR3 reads CASSSGTGAEKLFF. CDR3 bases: TGCGCCAGCAGCAGCGGGACAGGTGCTGAAAAACTGTTTTTT.